This passage covers 17 T cell receptor beta chains from one sample sequenced in a study of cytomegalovirus exposure and HLA in healthy donors. With 60 Vbeta and 13 Jbeta primers, the PCR was carried out. Profiling relied on immunoSEQ multiplex PCR, and the TCRdb table lists in-frame clones only, not all of them. The sample carries 140,000 or so clones, roughly 72% recorded once. Source material: PBMCs. These TCRs come from a man aged 35 to 55 in good health and CMV-seronegative.

This chain connects TRBV28 to TRBJ2-1; 7 bases map to TRBD1. CDR1 and CDR2 from the germline V gene are MDHEN and SYDVKM. This CDR3 region has 15 residues. V shed 4 bases and J 0 bases; nucleotides not matched to a gene: 3. In DNA form, the CDR3 reads TGTGCCAGCAGTTCGACAGGGAACTCCTACAATGAGCAGTTCTTC. Protein sequence: CASSSTGNSYNEQFF. The whole variable domain, filled in from reference TRBV28 and TRBJ2-1, reads DVKVTQSSRYLVKRTGEKVFLECVQDMDHENMFWYRQDPGLGLRLIYFSYDVKMKEKGDIPEGYSVSREKKERFSLILESASTNQTSMYLCASSSTGNSYNEQFFGPGTRLTVL.

The rearrangement uses TRBV5-4 and TRBJ2-5; tentatively, D is TRBD2 (6 bases). V was pared by 0 bases and J by 5 bases, with 11 bases between. The CDR3 sequence is 14 residues long. Germline V lookup: CDR1 SGHNT, CDR2 YYREEE (reference sequence). The CDR3 reads CASSLAPGEETQYF. The CDR3 bases are TGTGCCAGCAGCTTGGCCCCGGGGGAGGAGACCCAGTACTTC. Complete variable domain (other parts from reference TRBV5-4 and TRBJ2-5): ETGVTQSPTHLIKTRGQQVTLRCSSQSGHNTVSWYQQALGQGPQFIFQYYREEENGRGNFPPRFSGLQFPNYSSELNVNALELDDSALYLCASSLAPGEETQYFGPGTRLLVL.

The gene calls are TRBV5-4 and TRBJ2-2, with 8 bases that match TRBD1. The CDR3 sequence is 17 residues long. Germline V lookup: CDR1 SGHNT, CDR2 YYREEE (reference sequence). The trim removed 1 base at V and 3 bases at J, leaving 8 bases unmatched. CDR3 in DNA: TGTGCCAGCAGCTTGACCAGGGGGCGCCGTGACACCGGGGAGCTGTTTTTT. Protein: CASSLTRGRRDTGELFF.

The CDR3 DNA sequence: TGTGCCAGCAGCCAGGCCCTCTGGGCCAACGTCCTGACTTTC. Protein product: CASSQALWANVLTF. V and J are TRBV14 and TRBJ2-6; D gene unclear. CDR1 is SGHDN, CDR2 FVKESK, per germline. Trimming pared 3 bases from V and 5 bases from J, leaving 8 bases between. The CDR3 has 14 amino acids.

This clone was counted a few times. The V and J genes are TRBV28 and TRBJ2-3; 13 bases align to TRBD2. V shed 6 bases, J shed 2 bases, and the junction held 8 bases outside the gene matches. The CDR3 runs 17 residues. Germline lookup yields CDR1 MDHEN and CDR2 SYDVKM. Here the CDR3 DNA reads TGTGCCAGCAGAACTGGGACTAGCGGGACCAACACAGATACGCAGTATTTT. Its protein is CASRTGTSGTNTDTQYF.

The V call is TRBV4-2, the J call TRBJ2-1; 9 bases are shared with TRBD2. Germline V gene data show CDR1 as LGHNA and CDR2 as YNFKEQ. The CDR3 extends over 18 amino acids. The J segment lost 1 base and the V segment lost 4 bases, leaving 11 bases of the junction unmatched. The CDR3 DNA sequence: TGTGCCAGCAGCCCTAGGGGGAGCGGGGGGCCTTCCTACAATGAGCAGTTCTTC. Translation gives CASSPRGSGGPSYNEQFF.

The chain employs TRBV5-6 and TRBJ2-5; D may be TRBD1 (6 bases). The V gene lost 4 bases and the J gene lost 1 base, with 11 bases spanning the gap. Germline CDR1 and CDR2: SGHDT and YYEEEE. There are 14 residues in the CDR3. As DNA, the CDR3 is TGTGCCAGCAGCGGGGGACACTTCCAAGAGACCCAGTACTTC. Its protein is CASSGGHFQETQYF.

The V and J genes are TRBV6-6 and TRBJ2-7, with 8 bases fitting TRBD1. Germline trimming cut 0 bases from V and 3 bases from J; bases unmatched to any gene: 7. Germline V gene data show CDR1 as MNHNY and CDR2 as SVGAGI (reference sequence). CDR3 length equals 16 residues. The CDR3 sequence: CASSYSPQGVGYEQYF. CDR3 DNA sequence: TGTGCCAGCAGTTACTCTCCACAGGGGGTAGGCTACGAGCAGTACTTC.

This sequence joins TRBV4-1 and TRBJ2-7; 8 bases are a match to TRBD2. V shed 3 bases and J 2 bases; nucleotides not matched to a gene: 6. The length of the CDR3 is 15 residues. Germline CDR1 MGHRA, CDR2 YSYEKL. The CDR3, as DNA: TGCGCCAGCAGCCAGTCACTAGCGGCACCCTACGAGCAGTACTTC. Its protein product is CASSQSLAAPYEQYF.

This chain joins TRBV19 and TRBJ1-5, with 7 bases lining up with TRBD1. The CDR3 consists of 17 residues. J lost 2 bases, V lost 5 bases, and 12 bases had no gene match. Looked up from germline, CDR1 is LNHDA and CDR2 is SQIVND (reference sequence). This chain's CDR3 is CASSPGDSRLGNQPQHF. CDR3 coding DNA: TGTGCCAGTAGTCCCGGGGACAGTCGGTTAGGCAATCAGCCCCAGCATTTT.

This clone was seen more than once but under ten times. The gene calls are TRBV11-2 and TRBJ1-2; TRBD1 might be the D (5 bases). CDR3 length: 14 amino acids. Germline assignment: CDR1 SGHAT and CDR2 FQNNGV. Trimming took 4 bases from V and 4 from J, leaving 13 bases between them. CDR3 amino acids: CASSSTEYSYGYTF. The CDR3, as DNA: TGTGCCAGCAGCTCGACAGAATACAGCTATGGCTACACCTTC.

The chain uses TRBV6-1 and TRBJ2-5; D remains ambiguous. V was cut by 4 bases and J by 5 bases, with 20 bases left in between. The CDR3 consists of 16 residues. Germline loops: CDR1 MNHNS, CDR2 SASEGT. CDR3 sequence (DNA): TGTGCCAGCAGTGGGAGAAACTCCTCCTCGGAGGAGACCCAGTACTTC. As protein: CASSGRNSSSEETQYF.

This rearrangement joins TRBV28 to TRBJ2-7, with TRBD2 matching 8 bases. The CDR3 consists of 13 residues. Unmatched junction bases numbered 2, after V lost 4 bases and J lost 3 bases. Looked up from germline, CDR1 is MDHEN and CDR2 is SYDVKM. The CDR3 DNA sequence: TGTGCCAGCAGTTATGCGGGGGGCTACGAGCAGTACTTC. Its translation is CASSYAGGYEQYF.

This clone was seen a single time. The chain couples TRBV11-1 to TRBJ2-5; TRBD2 matches 13 bases. The J call may be faulty, since TRBJ2-7 better matches the DNA end. CDR3 length: 15 residues. Germline values: CDR1 SGHAT, CDR2 FQDESV (reference sequence). The CDR3 region has the DNA TGTGCCAGCAGCTCTACTAGCGGGAGGGCCTACGAGCAGTACTTC. Its protein product is CASSSTSGRAYEQYF.

This clone was observed a few times. The chain combines TRBV28 with TRBJ1-2, with 8 bases identical to TRBD1. The length of the CDR3 is 15 residues. Trimming took 7 bases from V and 6 from J; bases not matched to a gene: 13. Germline CDR1 reads MDHEN; CDR2 reads SYDVKM. CDR3 amino acids: CASTPSPGQDNGYTF. Written as DNA, the CDR3 is TGTGCCAGCACCCCGTCTCCGGGACAGGATAATGGCTACACCTTC.

This rearrangement joins TRBV10-3 to TRBJ2-3; TRBD1 agrees at 9 bases. The CDR3 is 15 residues long. The germline V gene has CDR1 ENHRY and CDR2 SYGVKD. J was trimmed by 0 bases and V by 2 bases; bases with no gene match: 0. The CDR3 is CAISEGQGSTDTQYF. Written as DNA, the CDR3 is TGTGCCATCAGTGAGGGACAGGGGAGCACAGATACGCAGTATTTT.

This clone was counted a few times. The rearrangement joins TRBV30 to TRBJ1-6; D not certain. This CDR3 has 15 amino acids. Trimming stripped 1 base from V and 14 bases from J, with 21 bases between. In germline, CDR1 is GTSNPN, CDR2 SVGIG (reference sequence). The CDR3 bases are TGTGCCTGGAGTGGATCGAGGACCACGGCCGGGGCCCTCCACTTT. Translated, it gives CAWSGSRTTAGALHF.